This passage covers 6 T cell receptor beta chains from one sample sequenced in a study of identical twins. Via MiXCR, TCRdb re-called the 5' RACE reads, giving one row per CDR3 protein. This sample has hundreds of thousands of distinct CDR3 sequences, with over 8.5% found just once. This same sample was also taken into another study, of yellow fever vaccine responses in identical twins.

Specimen: PBMCs. These receptors all come from a woman aged 18-29 years in good health.

The rearrangement links TRBV25-1 to TRBJ2-7; D is tentatively TRBD1 or TRBD2 (6 bases each). The CDR3 covers 14 residues. The ends were cut back, 1 base at V and 7 bases at J, with 14 bases in the middle. Germline V lookup: CDR1 MGHDK, CDR2 SYGVNS. The CDR3, as DNA: TGTGCCAGCAGTGAATGGGGGGCTAGCAAGGAGCAGTACTTC. It translates to CASSEWGASKEQYF.

This clonotype was seen a handful of times. The V and J genes are TRBV2 and TRBJ2-7; no reliable D call. The V end lost 5 bases, the J end lost 6 bases, and 11 bases lay between the germline ends. The CDR3 sequence is 12 residues long. Germline CDR1 and CDR2: SNHLY and FYNNEI. For the CDR3, the DNA is TGTGCCAGCAGTCCTAGACGAGGCGAGCAGTACTTC. Residues: CASSPRRGEQYF.

In this sample, this clonotype turned up many times. This chain links TRBV12-3 or TRBV12-4 with TRBJ2-3; a weak D match, TRBD2 (5 bases). V lost 8 bases, J lost 2 bases, and 17 bases lay in between. There are 15 residues in the CDR3. DNA for the CDR3: TGTGCCAGCCGGGGTTTGGGCGGCACCACAGATACGCAGTATTTT. This sequence encodes CASRGLGGTTDTQYF.

The chain couples TRBV6-2 or TRBV6-3 to TRBJ2-2; no reliable D call. V dropped 0 bases and J dropped 4 bases, with 6 bases sitting between them. Germline assignment: CDR1 MNHEY and CDR2 SVGEGT. CDR3 length equals 14 residues. This chain's CDR3 is CASSYSTSTGELFF. The DNA of the CDR3 is TGTGCCAGCAGTTACTCGACAAGCACCGGGGAGCTGTTTTTT.

This clonotype was found a few times. The chain joins TRBV10-1 to TRBJ2-7, with unresolved D. CDR3 length: 13 amino acids. Germline CDR1 and CDR2: WNHNN and SYGVQD (reference sequence). V lost 6 bases and J 6 bases, leaving 15 bases between the germline ends. The CDR3 region has the DNA TGCGCCAGCAGGTCGGGTAAGGGATCCGAGCAGTACTTC. It codes for CASRSGKGSEQYF.

This clonotype turned up a few times. The chain employs TRBV6-1 and TRBJ2-6, with 11 bases lining up with TRBD1. The CDR3 extends over 16 amino acids. With 5 bases clipped from V and 2 bases from J, the junction kept 2 bases outside the gene matches. Germline lookup yields CDR1 MNHNS and CDR2 SASEGT. CDR3 amino acids: CASSRTGGAGANVLTF. DNA of the CDR3: TGTGCCAGCAGTCGGACAGGGGGCGCTGGGGCCAACGTCCTGACTTTC.